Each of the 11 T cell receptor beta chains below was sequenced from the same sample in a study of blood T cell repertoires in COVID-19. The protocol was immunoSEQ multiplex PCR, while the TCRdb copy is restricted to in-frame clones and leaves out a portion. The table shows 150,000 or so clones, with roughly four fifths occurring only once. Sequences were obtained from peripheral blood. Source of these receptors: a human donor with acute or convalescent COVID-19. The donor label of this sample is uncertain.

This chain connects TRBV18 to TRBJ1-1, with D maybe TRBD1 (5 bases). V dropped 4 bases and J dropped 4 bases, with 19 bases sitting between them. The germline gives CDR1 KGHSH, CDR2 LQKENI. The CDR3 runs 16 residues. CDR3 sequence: CASSLRQPTWTTEAFF. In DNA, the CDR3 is TGTGCCAGCTCACTACGACAGCCGACTTGGACCACTGAAGCTTTCTTT. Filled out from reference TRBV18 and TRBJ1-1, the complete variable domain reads NAGVMQNPRHLVRRRGQEARLRCSPMKGHSHVYWYRQLPEEGLKFMVYLQKENIIDESGMPKERFSAEFPKEGPSILRIQQVVRGDSAAYFCASSLRQPTWTTEAFFGQGTRLTVV.

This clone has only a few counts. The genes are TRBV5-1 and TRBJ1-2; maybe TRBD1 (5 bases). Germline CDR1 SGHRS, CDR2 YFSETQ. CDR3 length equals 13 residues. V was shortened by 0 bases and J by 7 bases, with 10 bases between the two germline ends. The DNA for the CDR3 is TGCGCCAGCAGCTTGGTCGGGGGACTTGGCTACACCTTC. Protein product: CASSLVGGLGYTF.

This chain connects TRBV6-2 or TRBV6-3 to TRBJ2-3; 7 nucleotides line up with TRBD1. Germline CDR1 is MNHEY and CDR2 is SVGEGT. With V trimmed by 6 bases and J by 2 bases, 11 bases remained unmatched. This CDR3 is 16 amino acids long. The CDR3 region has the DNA TGTGCCAGCAGCTTACTGACAGGGACGATCACAGATACGCAGTATTTT. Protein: CASSLLTGTITDTQYF.

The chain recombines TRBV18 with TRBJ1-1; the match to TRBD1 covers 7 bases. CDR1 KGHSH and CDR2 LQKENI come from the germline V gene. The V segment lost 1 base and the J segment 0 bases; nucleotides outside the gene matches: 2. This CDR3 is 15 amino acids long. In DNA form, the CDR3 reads TGTGCCAGCTCACCACTGGGACAGATGAACACTGAAGCTTTCTTT. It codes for CASSPLGQMNTEAFF.

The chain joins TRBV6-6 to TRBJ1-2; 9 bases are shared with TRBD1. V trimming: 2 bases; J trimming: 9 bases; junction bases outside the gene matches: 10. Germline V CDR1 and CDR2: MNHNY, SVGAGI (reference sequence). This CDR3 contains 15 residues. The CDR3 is CASSYIGTGYVSYTF. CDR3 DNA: TGTGCCAGCAGTTACATTGGGACAGGGTACGTGAGCTACACCTTC.

The CDR3 loop reads CASSQTTGLNTIYF. CDR3 nucleotide sequence: TGTGCCAGCAGCCAGACGACAGGGTTGAACACCATATATTTT. The genes are TRBV2 and TRBJ1-3, with 7 positions matching TRBD1. The CDR3 consists of 14 residues. The germline CDR1 and CDR2 sequences are SNHLY and FYNNEI. V dropped 6 bases and J dropped 7; count of bases not matched to a gene: 9.

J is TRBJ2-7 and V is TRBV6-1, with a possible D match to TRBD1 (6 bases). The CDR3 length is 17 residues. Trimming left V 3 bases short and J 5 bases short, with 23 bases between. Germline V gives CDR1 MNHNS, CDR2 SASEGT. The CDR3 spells CASSENRRDTTRHEQYF. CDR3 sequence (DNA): TGTGCCAGCAGTGAGAACCGACGGGACACCACACGCCACGAGCAGTACTTC.

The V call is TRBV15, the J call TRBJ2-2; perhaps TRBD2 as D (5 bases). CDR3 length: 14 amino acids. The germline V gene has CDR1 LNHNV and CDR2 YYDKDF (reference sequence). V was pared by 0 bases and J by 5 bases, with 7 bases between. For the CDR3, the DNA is TGTGCCACCAGCAGAGAGGCGGGTACCGGGGAGCTGTTTTTT. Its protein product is CATSREAGTGELFF.

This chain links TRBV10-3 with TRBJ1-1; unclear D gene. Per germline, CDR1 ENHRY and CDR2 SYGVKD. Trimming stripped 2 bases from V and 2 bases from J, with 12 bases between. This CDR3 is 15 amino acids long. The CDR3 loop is CAISEGDKVNTEAFF. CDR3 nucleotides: TGTGCCATCAGTGAGGGTGACAAGGTCAACACTGAAGCTTTCTTT.

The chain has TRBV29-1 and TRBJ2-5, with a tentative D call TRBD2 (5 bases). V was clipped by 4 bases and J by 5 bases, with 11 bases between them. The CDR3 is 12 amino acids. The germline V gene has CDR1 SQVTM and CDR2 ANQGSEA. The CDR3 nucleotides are TGCAGCGTTGTGGCTAGCTCGGAGACCCAGTACTTC. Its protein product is CSVVASSETQYF.

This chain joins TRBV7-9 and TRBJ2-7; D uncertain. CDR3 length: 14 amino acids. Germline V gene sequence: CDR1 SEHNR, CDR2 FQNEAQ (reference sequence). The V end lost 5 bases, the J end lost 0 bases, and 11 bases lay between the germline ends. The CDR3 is CASSLMGSSYEQYF. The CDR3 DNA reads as TGTGCCAGCAGCCTAATGGGCAGCTCCTACGAGCAGTACTTC. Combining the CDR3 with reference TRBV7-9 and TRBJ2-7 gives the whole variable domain DTGVSQNPRHKITKRGQNVTFRCDPISEHNRLYWYRQTLGQGPEFLTYFQNEAQLEKSRLLSDRFSAERPKGSFSTLEIQRTEQGDSAMYLCASSLMGSSYEQYFGPGTRLTVT.